This is a list of T cell receptor beta chains from one sample in a study of CD8+ T cells in alopecia areata. Profiled with immunoSEQ multiplex PCR; TCRdb holds only in-frame clones, not every one. The table shows 130,000 or so clones, with about 85% occurring only once. The sample was CD8+ T cells sorted from blood, taken at week 4, from a patient treated with tofacitinib. The receptors were gathered from a human donor with alopecia areata. Both conserved end residues are part of each CDR3. A D gene is named only where the DNA matches it firmly. Rows may omit the clone size; those that give it use once, few, many or a size class.

clone size | J gene | V gene | D gene | CDR3 DNA | CDR3 protein
NA | TRBJ2-7 | TRBV5-1 | NA | TGCGCCAGCAGCTTGGGAGTCGGGACGGTGGAGCAGTACTTC | CASSLGVGTVEQYF
once | TRBJ2-7 | TRBV5-1 | NA | TGCGCCAGCAGCTTCAAGGATCTCACCTCCTACGAGCAGTACTTC | CASSFKDLTSYEQYF
few | TRBJ2-5 | TRBV19 | TRBD2 | TGTGCCAGTAGTATGGCGGGAGCGGGGGAGACCCAGTACTTC | CASSMAGAGETQYF
NA | TRBJ2-7 | TRBV29-1 | NA | TGCAGCGTTGAGTCGGCTTACGAGCAGTACTTC | CSVESAYEQYF
once | TRBJ1-2 | TRBV6-1 | TRBD1 | TGTGCCAGCTTAAGGACAGGGGGCTACTATGGCTACACCTTC | CASLRTGGYYGYTF
NA | TRBJ2-3 | TRBV4-1 | NA | TGCGCCAGCAGCCAAGATCAAGCGAGCACAGATACGCAGTATTTT | CASSQDQASTDTQYF
once | TRBJ1-1 | TRBV4-1 | NA | TGCGCCAGCAGCCTCTACGACATCATGAACACTGAAGCTTTCTTT | CASSLYDIMNTEAFF
NA | TRBJ2-1 | TRBV29-1 | NA | TGCAGCTCGAGGTCCTACAATGAGCAGTTCTTC | CSSRSYNEQFF
once | TRBJ2-3 | TRBV2 | TRBD2 | TGTGCCAGCAGTGACCCGACTAGCGGGGACTTCACAGATACGCAGTATTTT | CASSDPTSGDFTDTQYF
once | TRBJ1-5 | TRBV7-9 | NA | TGTGCCAGCAGCTCCTTGGGGCCCCAGCATTTT | CASSSLGPQHF
NA | TRBJ1-2 | TRBV19 | NA | TGTGCCAGTACCGAATCAACACAGGGAATCGTATATGGCTACACCTTC | CASTESTQGIVYGYTF
once | TRBJ2-7 | TRBV7-9 | NA | TGTGCCAGCAGCCCCGTAGCCGGGCAGTCATCCTACGAGCAGTACTTC | CASSPVAGQSSYEQYF
NA | TRBJ2-1 | TRBV29-1 | TRBD2 | TGCAGCGGTACCGGGACTAGCGTCTACAATGAGCAGTTCTTC | CSGTGTSVYNEQFF
NA | TRBJ2-1 | TRBV6-1 | NA | TGTGCCAGCAGTGGATGGGGTACCTCCAATGAGCAGTTCTTC | CASSGWGTSNEQFF
NA | TRBJ2-7 | TRBV10-3 | NA | TGTGCCATCAGCCAACTACAGGGAAACTCCTACGAGCAGTACTTC | CAISQLQGNSYEQYF
NA | TRBJ1-5 | TRBV28 | TRBD1 | TGTGCCAGCAGTCCCGCCCCGTACAGGGGTGCCAATCAGCCCCAGCATTTT | CASSPAPYRGANQPQHF
NA | TRBJ2-7 | TRBV9 | NA | TGTGCCAGCAGCGCAGACGTAGGCGAGCAGTACTTC | CASSADVGEQYF
NA | TRBJ2-2 | TRBV29-1 | NA | TGCAGCGTTGAGACGAACACCGGGGAGCTGTTTTTT | CSVETNTGELFF
NA | TRBJ1-1 | TRBV10-2 | NA | TGCGCCAGCAGTGAGTTGATGGCTGAAGCTTTCTTT | CASSELMAEAFF
once | TRBJ1-1 | TRBV6-6 | NA | TGTGCCATTTCCGACAGGCAGAACACTGAAGCTTTCTTT | CAISDRQNTEAFF
NA | TRBJ2-3 | TRBV27 | TRBD2 | TGTGCCAGCAGTTTCGGGAGGTGCACAGATACGCAGTATTTT | CASSFGRCTDTQYF
NA | TRBJ2-5 | TRBV29-1 | NA | TGCAGCGTTGAAGACCGCGAGACCCAGTACTTC | CSVEDRETQYF
once | TRBJ2-1 | TRBV5-1 | NA | TGCGCCAGCAGCCCATTTGAGCAGTTCTTC | CASSPFEQFF
once | TRBJ2-3 | TRBV4-1 | TRBD1 | TGCGCCAGCAGCCTGGACAGGAACACAGATACGCAGTATTTT | CASSLDRNTDTQYF
NA | TRBJ2-1 | TRBV30 | NA | TGTGCCTGGAAGTACTACAATGAGCAGTTCTTC | CAWKYYNEQFF
NA | TRBJ2-7 | TRBV27 | NA | TGTGCCAGCAGTTCAACGCAGGGTTACGAGCAGTACTTC | CASSSTQGYEQYF
NA | TRBJ2-1 | TRBV7-6 | TRBD2 | TGTGCCAGCAGCCTCGGCGCGGGAGTAGGTGAGCAGTTCTTC | CASSLGAGVGEQFF
NA | TRBJ2-7 | TRBV5-1 | TRBD1 | TGCGCCAGCAGCGCCTGGGACAGCTACGAGCAGTACTTC | CASSAWDSYEQYF
NA | TRBJ2-7 | TRBV25-1 | NA | TGTGCCAGCAGTGAACGGAACTCCTACGAGCAGTACTTC | CASSERNSYEQYF
NA | TRBJ2-1 | TRBV7-9 | TRBD1 | TGTGCCAGCAGCTCGACAGGGAATGAGCAGTTCTTC | CASSSTGNEQFF
NA | TRBJ2-1 | TRBV30 | NA | TGTGCCTGGTCACTAGCAGGACCCTACAATGAGCAGTTCTTC | CAWSLAGPYNEQFF
NA | TRBJ2-1 | TRBV5-1 | NA | TGCGCCAGCAGCCCCTTCGGGGTAGGGGACAATGAGCAGTTCTTC | CASSPFGVGDNEQFF
NA | TRBJ2-7 | TRBV4-1 | TRBD2 | TGCGCCAGCAGCCAGGCCCTAGCGGGAAATAGCTACGAGCAGTACTTC | CASSQALAGNSYEQYF
NA | TRBJ1-4 | TRBV29-1 | NA | TGCAGCGCGCACCCGGGGACGGGTAATGAAAAACTGTTTTTT | CSAHPGTGNEKLFF
NA | TRBJ2-2 | TRBV4-1 | NA | TGCGCCAGCAGCCACTACGGGGCCGGGGAGCTGTTTTTT | CASSHYGAGELFF
few | TRBJ2-1 | TRBV4-2 | NA | TGTGCCAGCAGCCAAGTTAAGGGAGATGAGCAGTTCTTC | CASSQVKGDEQFF
NA | TRBJ2-7 | TRBV18 | NA | TGTGCCAGCTCACCGCTCATCTACGAGCAGTACTTC | CASSPLIYEQYF
NA | TRBJ2-7 | TRBV7-2 | NA | TGTGCCAGCAGCAATTCGATCAACGAGCAGTACTTC | CASSNSINEQYF
NA | TRBJ1-5 | TRBV15 | NA | TGTGCCACCAGCAGAGATCGGAGCAATCAGCCCCAGCATTTT | CATSRDRSNQPQHF
NA | TRBJ2-7 | TRBV5-8 | NA | TGTGCCAGCAGTTTCTTCCCCGACCCGCCCTACGAGCAGTACTTC | CASSFFPDPPYEQYF
few | TRBJ2-1 | TRBV29-1 | TRBD2 | TGCAGCGTTGACGGCCTAGCGGTCTGGGACAATGAGCAGTTCTTC | CSVDGLAVWDNEQFF
NA | TRBJ2-7 | TRBV6-5 | NA | TGTGCCAGCAGTTACTCCCCAGGTGAAGCCTACGAGCAGTACTTC | CASSYSPGEAYEQYF
NA | TRBJ1-1 | TRBV29-1 | NA | TGCAGCGTGGAGACAGTTGAAGCTTTCTTT | CSVETVEAFF
few | TRBJ2-3 | TRBV29-1 | NA | TGCAGCGTTGTTGAGGTTAGCACAGATACGCAGTATTTT | CSVVEVSTDTQYF
NA | TRBJ2-7 | TRBV2 | NA | TGTGCCAGCAGTGAAAACCCGACCTCGTACGAGCAGTACTTC | CASSENPTSYEQYF
NA | TRBJ2-3 | TRBV7-8 | TRBD2 | TGTGCCAGCAGCTTCGGGACTAGCGGGGACACAGATACGCAGTATTTT | CASSFGTSGDTDTQYF
NA | TRBJ2-2 | TRBV4-1 | NA | TGCGCCAGCAGCCATAGGGGAAACACCGGGGAGCTGTTTTTT | CASSHRGNTGELFF
NA | TRBJ2-1 | TRBV7-9 | TRBD1 | TGTGCCAGCAGCTTTTTACCGGGACAGGGGGCCTACAATGAGCAGTTCTTC | CASSFLPGQGAYNEQFF
NA | TRBJ2-1 | TRBV27 | TRBD2 | TGTGCCACGGGGTTGAGTGCGGGAGGCTATGAGCAGTTCTTC | CATGLSAGGYEQFF
NA | TRBJ2-7 | TRBV25-1 | TRBD2 | TGTGCCAGCAGTGGTGGAGCGGGAGGGCCCGGGCAGTACTTC | CASSGGAGGPGQYF
NA | TRBJ2-1 | TRBV29-1 | NA | TGCAGCGTTGAAGTCTTGACAGGATACAATGAGCAGTTCTTC | CSVEVLTGYNEQFF